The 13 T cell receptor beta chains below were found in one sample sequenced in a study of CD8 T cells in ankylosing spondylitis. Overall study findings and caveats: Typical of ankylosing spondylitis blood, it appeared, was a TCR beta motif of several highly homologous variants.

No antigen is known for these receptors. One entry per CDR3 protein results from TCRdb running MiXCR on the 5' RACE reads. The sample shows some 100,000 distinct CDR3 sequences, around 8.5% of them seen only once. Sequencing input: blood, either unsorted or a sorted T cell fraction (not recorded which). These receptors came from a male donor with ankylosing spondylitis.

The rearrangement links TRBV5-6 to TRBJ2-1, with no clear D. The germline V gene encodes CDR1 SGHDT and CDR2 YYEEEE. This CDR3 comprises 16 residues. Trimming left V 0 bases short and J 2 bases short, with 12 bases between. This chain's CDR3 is CASSLARAVPYNEQFF. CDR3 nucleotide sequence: TGTGCCAGCAGCTTGGCCCGGGCGGTCCCCTACAATGAGCAGTTCTTC.

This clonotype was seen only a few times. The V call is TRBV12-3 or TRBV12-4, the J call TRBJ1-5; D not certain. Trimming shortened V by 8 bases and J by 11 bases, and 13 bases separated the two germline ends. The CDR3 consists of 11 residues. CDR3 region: CASGGGLTQHF. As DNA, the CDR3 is TGTGCCAGCGGCGGAGGGCTAACCCAGCATTTT.

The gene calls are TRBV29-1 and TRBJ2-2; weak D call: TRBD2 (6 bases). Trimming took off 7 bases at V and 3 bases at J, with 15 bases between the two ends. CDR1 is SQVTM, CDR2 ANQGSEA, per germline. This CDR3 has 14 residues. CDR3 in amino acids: CSAIEAGYTGELFF. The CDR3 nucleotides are TGCAGCGCGATAGAAGCGGGCTACACCGGGGAGCTGTTTTTT.

In DNA, the CDR3 is TGTGCCAGTAGCCAAGGGGGCGCCTCCTACAATGAGCAGTTCTTC. It specifies CASSQGGASYNEQFF. The chain recombines TRBV19 with TRBJ2-1; 7 nucleotides align to TRBD1. CDR3 size: 15 residues. CDR1 LNHDA and CDR2 SQIVND come from the germline V gene (reference sequence). V was clipped by 6 bases and J by 0 bases; unmatched bases: 5.

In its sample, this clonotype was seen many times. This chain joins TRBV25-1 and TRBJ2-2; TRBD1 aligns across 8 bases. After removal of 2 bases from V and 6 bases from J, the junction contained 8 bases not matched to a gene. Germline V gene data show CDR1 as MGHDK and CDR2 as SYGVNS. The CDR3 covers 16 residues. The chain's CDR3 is CASSERGQGKSGELFF. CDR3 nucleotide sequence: TGTGCCAGCAGTGAACGTGGACAGGGAAAGTCCGGGGAGCTGTTTTTT.

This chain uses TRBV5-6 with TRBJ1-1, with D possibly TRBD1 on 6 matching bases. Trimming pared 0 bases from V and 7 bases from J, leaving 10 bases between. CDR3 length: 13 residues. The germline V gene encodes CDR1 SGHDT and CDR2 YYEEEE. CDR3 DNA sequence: TGTGCCAGCAGCTTGGGGACAGCCTTTGAAGCTTTCTTT. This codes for CASSLGTAFEAFF.

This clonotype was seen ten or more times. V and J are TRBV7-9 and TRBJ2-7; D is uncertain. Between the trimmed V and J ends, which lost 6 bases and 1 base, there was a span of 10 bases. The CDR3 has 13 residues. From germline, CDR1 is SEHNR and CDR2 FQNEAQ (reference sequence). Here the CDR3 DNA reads TGTGCCAGCAGGGAGTCTCTTTCCTACGAGCAGTACTTC. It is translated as CASRESLSYEQYF. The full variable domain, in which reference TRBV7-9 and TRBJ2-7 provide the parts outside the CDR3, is DTGVSQNPRHKITKRGQNVTFRCDPISEHNRLYWYRQTLGQGPEFLTYFQNEAQLEKSRLLSDRFSAERPKGSFSTLEIQRTEQGDSAMYLCASRESLSYEQYFGPGTRLTVT.

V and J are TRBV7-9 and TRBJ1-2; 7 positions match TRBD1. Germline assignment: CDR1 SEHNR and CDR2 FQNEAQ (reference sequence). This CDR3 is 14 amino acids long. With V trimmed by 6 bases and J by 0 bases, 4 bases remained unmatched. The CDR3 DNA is TGTGCCAGCAGGACAGGGACCACTAACTATGGCTACACCTTC. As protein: CASRTGTTNYGYTF.

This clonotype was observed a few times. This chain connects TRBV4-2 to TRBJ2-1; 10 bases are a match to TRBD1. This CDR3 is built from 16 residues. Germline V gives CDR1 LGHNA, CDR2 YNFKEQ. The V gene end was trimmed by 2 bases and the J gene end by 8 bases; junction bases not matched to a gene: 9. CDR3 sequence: CASSQPGTGEGYEQFF. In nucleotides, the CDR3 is TGTGCCAGCAGCCAACCCGGGACAGGGGAGGGGTATGAGCAGTTCTTC.

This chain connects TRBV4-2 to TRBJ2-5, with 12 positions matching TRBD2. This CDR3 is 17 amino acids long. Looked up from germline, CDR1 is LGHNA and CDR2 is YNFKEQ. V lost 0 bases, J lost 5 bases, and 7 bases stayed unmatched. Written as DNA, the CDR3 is TGTGCCAGCAGCCAAGACGGACTAGCGGGAAGAGGCGAGACCCAGTACTTC. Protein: CASSQDGLAGRGETQYF.

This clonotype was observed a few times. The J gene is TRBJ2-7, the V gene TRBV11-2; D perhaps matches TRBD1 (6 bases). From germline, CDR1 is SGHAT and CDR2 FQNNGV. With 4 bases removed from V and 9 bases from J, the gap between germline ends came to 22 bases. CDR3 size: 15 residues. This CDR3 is CASSSKMGAGGGQYV. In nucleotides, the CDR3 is TGTGCCAGCAGCTCGAAGATGGGGGCCGGAGGTGGGCAGTACGTC.

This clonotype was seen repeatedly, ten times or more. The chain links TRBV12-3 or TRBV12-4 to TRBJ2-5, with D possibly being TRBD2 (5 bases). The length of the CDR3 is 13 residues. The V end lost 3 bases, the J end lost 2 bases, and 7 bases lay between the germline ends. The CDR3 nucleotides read TGTGCCAGCAGTTTCAAGCGGCAAGAGACCCAGTACTTC. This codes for CASSFKRQETQYF.

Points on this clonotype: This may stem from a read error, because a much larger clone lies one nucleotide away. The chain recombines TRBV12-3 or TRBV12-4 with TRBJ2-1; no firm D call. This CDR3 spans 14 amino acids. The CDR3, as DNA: TGTGTCAGCAGTGGGCTGGGTCCCTACAATGAGCAGTTCTTC. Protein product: CVSSGLGPYNEQFF.